The subject of this entry is one T cell receptor (beta chain). This clone was found once. This receptor's antigen is unknown. It has no much larger one-base neighbor in the sample; base qualities were not kept. The library came from the immunoSEQ multiplex PCR assay. Entries here come from immuneACCESS through TCRdb and include only in-frame sequences with V and J called. Some clones fail to appear in such tables; in the studies checked, an unresolved V gene covers under half of the shortfall, and the cause of the remainder is unknown. In all, the sample holds roughly 100,000 clones, and about 83% of those were seen once. About 12% of the sample belongs to the ten largest clones. The data were obtained in a study of control samples from healthy donors and cancer patients (dated by TCRdb to about 2020). The germline V gene specifies SNHLY as CDR1 and FYNNEI as CDR2. Counted from cysteine to phenylalanine, this CDR3 has 15 amino acids. Of all the DNA, just the CDR3 is kept, 45 bases in frame from base 1. The junction shows trimming of 5 bases on V and 5 bases on J, and the gene matches do not reach 6 bases of it.

The receptor was isolated from a woman between 45 and 60 years old in good health. The sequence links TRBV2 to TRBJ2-4, with 10 junctional bases fitting TRBD2. The sequenced sample was blood. The DNA is TGTGCCAGCAGTTTTTCTAGCGGGAGTCAAAACATTCAGTACTTC. Translation gives CASSFSSGSQNIQYF.